Each of the 17 T cell receptor beta chains below was sequenced from the same sample in a study of sequential checkpoint blockade in melanoma. Treatment here: randomized to nivolumab then ipilimumab (arm A) or the reverse (arm B). TCRdb's copy holds only in-frame clones and misses some; the assay was immunoSEQ multiplex PCR. The table has approximately 2,400 clones, roughly a quarter seen once. Source: tumor tissue (inferred from file names), taken from a patient given nivolumab and ipilimumab in sequence. The receptors here all came from a human donor with melanoma.

Only a few counts were recorded for this clone. J is TRBJ2-1 and V is TRBV6-8, with D hard to call. The CDR3 spans 21 residues. V lost 6 bases, J lost 9 bases, and 39 bases lay in between. CDR1 is MNHGY, CDR2 SAAAGT, per germline. The CDR3 region has the DNA TGTGCCAGCAGCACCCCTCGTAGTGGGGAACAGCGATCTGGCTCTGGAAGTGAGCAGTTCTTC. Encoded protein: CASSTPRSGEQRSGSGSEQFF.

In this sample, this clone turned up a few times. The chain links TRBV6-8 to TRBJ2-6, with 7 positions matching TRBD1. In germline, CDR1 is MNHGY, CDR2 SAAAGT. V gave up 0 bases and J gave up 2 bases; unmatched junction bases: 4. There are 17 residues in the CDR3. This CDR3 is CASSYSTGVTGANVLTF. CDR3 DNA: TGTGCCAGCAGTTACTCTACAGGGGTAACTGGGGCCAACGTCCTGACTTTC.

In its sample, this clone was seen a few times. This rearrangement joins TRBV9 to TRBJ1-2; D is possibly TRBD1 (5 bases). With 0 bases removed from V and 3 bases from J, the gap between germline ends came to 12 bases. Per the germline V gene, CDR1 is SGDLS and CDR2 is YYNGEE. This CDR3 region has 15 residues. The CDR3 spells CASSVGGRADYGYTF. The CDR3 nucleotides are TGTGCCAGCAGCGTAGGGGGCAGGGCAGACTATGGCTACACCTTC.

There are a few counts of this clone. The chain links TRBV4-1 to TRBJ2-7, with 11 bases fitting TRBD1. The CDR3 runs 19 residues. The V segment lost 2 bases and the J segment 3 bases; nucleotides outside the gene matches: 15. Per germline, CDR1 MGHRA and CDR2 YSYEKL. CDR3 nucleotide sequence: TGCGCCAGCAGCCAAAAGTTCTTGCCCGGGACAGGGGGTAACTACGAGCAGTACTTC. Protein: CASSQKFLPGTGGNYEQYF.

This clone was observed a handful of times. The chain joins TRBV6-8 to TRBJ1-2; TRBD1 aligns across 7 bases. The germline CDR1 and CDR2 sequences are MNHGY and SAAAGT. CDR3 size: 14 residues. V was clipped by 5 bases and J by 4 bases; unmatched bases: 7. The CDR3 protein is CASSPTTGPYGYTF. The CDR3 DNA reads as TGTGCCAGCAGTCCGACGACAGGGCCCTATGGCTACACCTTC.

The DNA for the CDR3 is TGTGCCAGCAGTTCCCCGACAGGGAGGAACACTGAAGCTTTCTTT. Amino acids: CASSSPTGRNTEAFF. The chain links TRBV28 to TRBJ1-1, with 7 positions matching TRBD1. V gave up 4 bases and J gave up 1 base; unmatched junction bases: 6. In germline, CDR1 is MDHEN, CDR2 SYDVKM. CDR3 length: 15 residues.

CDR3 coding DNA: TGTGCCAGTAGTCCCCTGGGGAACACCATATATTTT. This translates into CASSPLGNTIYF. The rearrangement joins TRBV19 to TRBJ1-3; the D is unclear. Looked up from germline, CDR1 is LNHDA and CDR2 is SQIVND (reference sequence). V was shortened by 5 bases and J by 7 bases, with 9 bases between the two germline ends. This CDR3 has 12 amino acids.

The chain employs TRBV5-1 and TRBJ2-3; 12 bases align to TRBD2. V was clipped by 4 bases and J by 2 bases; unmatched bases: 5. CDR3 length equals 16 residues. The germline V gene encodes CDR1 SGHRS and CDR2 YFSETQ. The CDR3 protein is CASSPTSGGTTDTQYF. The DNA for the CDR3 is TGCGCCAGCAGCCCCACTAGCGGGGGGACCACAGATACGCAGTATTTT.

This clone was counted only a few times. The J gene is TRBJ2-3, the V gene TRBV6-8; a weak D match, TRBD2 (6 bases). Trimming removed 7 bases at V and 6 bases at J, with 11 bases between. The CDR3 has 12 amino acids. CDR1 and CDR2 (germline): MNHGY, SAAAGT. This CDR3 is CASTSGGDTQYF. CDR3 nucleotides: TGTGCCAGCACATCTGGGGGGGATACGCAGTATTTT.

This clone rates as medium-sized. CDR3 protein: CASSHYRGYSYNEQFF. CDR3 nucleotide sequence: TGTGCCAGCAGTCACTACAGGGGGTACTCCTACAATGAGCAGTTCTTC. V is TRBV6-8 and J is TRBJ2-1; the match to TRBD1 covers 8 bases. The CDR3 runs 16 residues. Per germline, CDR1 MNHGY and CDR2 SAAAGT. The J segment lost 0 bases and the V segment lost 5 bases, leaving 6 bases of the junction unmatched.

The V and J genes are TRBV1 and TRBJ1-6. TRBV1 is an annotated pseudogene. The CDR3 covers 14 residues. CDR3 bases: TGCGCCAGCAGCCAAGGACGGAATAATTCACCCCTCCACTTT. It encodes CASSQGRNNSPLHF.

The chain combines TRBV4-1 with TRBJ2-3; D is undetermined. Trimming removed 0 bases from V and 1 base from J, with 8 bases in between. The germline V gene encodes CDR1 MGHRA and CDR2 YSYEKL. This CDR3 region has 15 residues. CDR3 DNA: TGCGCCAGCAGCCAAGAACTAATCCGCACAGATACGCAGTATTTT. The encoded protein is CASSQELIRTDTQYF.

This clone was seen just once. The V call is TRBV14, the J call TRBJ2-1, with TRBD1 matching over 8 bases. This CDR3 comprises 16 residues. The V and J ends lost 0 bases and 8 bases, in that order; junction bases with no gene match: 9. Germline CDR1 and CDR2: SGHDN and FVKESK. Here the CDR3 reads CASSQDLGTGGDEQFF. The CDR3 bases are TGTGCCAGCAGCCAAGATTTGGGGACAGGCGGAGATGAGCAGTTCTTC.

This clone has more than one count but fewer than ten. The V gene is TRBV6-8, the J gene TRBJ1-1; D is possibly TRBD1 (5 bases). V was clipped by 6 bases and J by 4 bases, with 18 bases between them. Germline loops: CDR1 MNHGY, CDR2 SAAAGT. This CDR3 comprises 15 residues. DNA of the CDR3: TGTGCCAGCAGACCCCCCAGGGATTGGGGCACTGAAGCTTTCTTT. It is translated as CASRPPRDWGTEAFF.

This sequence joins TRBV28 and TRBJ1-5; D ambiguous. Germline-derived CDR1 and CDR2 are MDHEN and SYDVKM. CDR3 size: 15 residues. Between the trimmed V and J ends, which lost 2 bases and 3 bases, there was a span of 11 bases. CDR3 bases: TGTGCCAGCAGTTTACCACATTTTAACAATCAGCCCCAGCATTTT. Its protein is CASSLPHFNNQPQHF.

This clone was seen more than once but under ten times. The rearrangement links TRBV9 to TRBJ1-6, with 11 bases identical to TRBD1. CDR1 and CDR2 (germline): SGDLS, YYNGEE. CDR3 length: 15 residues. Trimming removed 4 bases from V and 8 bases from J; junction bases left unmatched: 5. CDR3 residues: CASSPGQGAYSPLHF. Written as DNA, the CDR3 is TGTGCCAGCAGCCCCGGACAGGGGGCGTATTCACCCCTCCACTTT.

The chain combines TRBV5-1 with TRBJ2-7; D is possibly TRBD1 (5 bases). The CDR3 runs 14 residues. CDR1 and CDR2 (germline): SGHRS, YFSETQ. Trimming cost V 0 bases and J 12 bases, with 19 bases left between them. In DNA, the CDR3 is TGCGCCAGCAGCTTGGAATCGTCTCAGGGTGGTGGGTACTTC. Encoded protein: CASSLESSQGGGYF.